This TCR beta chain was found in a study of T cells in tuberculosis. Study results and limitations: Active tuberculosis alpha repertoires lay closer to GMM-specific TCRs than controls'.

Sequencing was performed with immunoSEQ multiplex PCR; in TCRdb, only in-frame clones are kept and a portion is missing. Of over 40,000 clones in the sample, approximately 95% were seen once. A word on this clone: Its antigen remains unidentified.

This CDR3 region has 17 residues. Germline V gene sequence: CDR1 KGHSH, CDR2 LQKENI. With 0 bases removed from V and 7 bases from J, the gap between germline ends came to 21 bases. This sequence joins TRBV18 and TRBJ1-1, with D possibly matching TRBD1 (5 bases). Sequences were obtained from PBMCs. The receptor's source is a donor aged 10 to 29 with latent tuberculosis or without tuberculosis infection. The CDR3: CASSPPGGGGGPDEAFF. CDR3 in DNA: TGTGCCAGCTCACCACCGGGGGGGGGAGGAGGGCCCGATGAAGCTTTCTTT.